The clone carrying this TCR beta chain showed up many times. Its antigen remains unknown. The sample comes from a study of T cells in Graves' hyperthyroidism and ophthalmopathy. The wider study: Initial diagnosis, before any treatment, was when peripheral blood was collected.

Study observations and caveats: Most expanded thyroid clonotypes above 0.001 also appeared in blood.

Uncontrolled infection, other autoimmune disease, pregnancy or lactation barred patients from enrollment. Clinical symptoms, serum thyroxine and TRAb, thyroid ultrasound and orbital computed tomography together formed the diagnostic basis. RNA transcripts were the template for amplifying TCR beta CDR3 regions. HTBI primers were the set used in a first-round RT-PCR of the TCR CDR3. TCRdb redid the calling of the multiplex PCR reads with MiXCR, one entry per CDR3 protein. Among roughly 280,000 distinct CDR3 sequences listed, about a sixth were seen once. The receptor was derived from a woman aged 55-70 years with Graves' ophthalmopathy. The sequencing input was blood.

This chain's CDR3 is CASTRDRGFYEQYF. In DNA form, the CDR3 reads TGTGCCAGCACCAGGGACAGGGGGTTCTACGAGCAGTACTTC. The V and J genes are TRBV7-2 and TRBJ2-7; 11 positions match TRBD1. The germline V gene has CDR1 SGHTA and CDR2 FQGNSA. J gave up 3 bases and V 7 bases, and 5 bases lay outside the gene matches. The CDR3 consists of 14 residues.